Below, 18 T cell receptor beta chains from the same sample are listed, as sequenced in a study of T cells in Graves' hyperthyroidism and ophthalmopathy. RNA transcripts provided the source from which TCR beta CDR3 regions were amplified. TCR CDR3 underwent first-round RT-PCR with the HTBI primer set. MiXCR was run by TCRdb on the multiplex PCR reads, yielding one entry per CDR3 protein. The sample comprises 200,000 to 300,000 distinct CDR3 sequences, roughly a quarter of which are singletons, and roughly a third rests with the top ten. Sequenced: blood. The receptors were sampled from a woman aged 40 to 55 with Graves' ophthalmopathy.

The chain is built from TRBV28 and TRBJ2-5, with D hard to call. Germline CDR1 and CDR2: MDHEN and SYDVKM. V shed 0 bases and J shed 5 bases, with 4 bases lying between them. The CDR3 extends over 12 amino acids. CDR3 bases: TGTGCCAGCAGTTTATGGGCGGAGACCCAGTACTTC. Translated, it gives CASSLWAETQYF.

This clonotype was picked up many times. The rearrangement uses TRBV29-1 and TRBJ2-7, with 10 bases matching TRBD2. The CDR3 consists of 15 residues. Germline CDR1 and CDR2: SQVTM and ANQGSEA. After removal of 3 bases from V and 3 bases from J, the junction contained 8 bases not matched to a gene. The CDR3 DNA is TGCAGCGTTGACGACCCCCAGCGGGAGGGCTACGAGCAGTACTTC. Its translation: CSVDDPQREGYEQYF.

This clonotype came up many times. This sequence joins TRBV6-2 or TRBV6-3 and TRBJ1-2; the match to TRBD1 covers 9 bases. In germline, CDR1 is MNHEY, CDR2 SVGEGT. The ends lost 5 bases at V and 2 bases at J; junction bases unmatched: 3. CDR3 length: 14 amino acids. DNA of the CDR3: TGTGCCAGCAGTCCCGGGACAGGGAACTATGGCTACACCTTC. It translates to CASSPGTGNYGYTF.

This chain links TRBV10-1 with TRBJ2-7, with a weak D call TRBD2 (5 bases). CDR1 WNHNN and CDR2 SYGVQD come from the germline V gene (reference sequence). The CDR3 length is 14 residues. The V end was cut by 7 bases, the J end by 0 bases, with 13 bases between. As DNA, the CDR3 is TGCGCCAGCATTTTCCGGGAAAACTCCTACGAGCAGTACTTC. This gives the protein CASIFRENSYEQYF.

This clonotype was detected ten times or more. J is TRBJ2-3 and V is TRBV5-1; D is undetermined. Trimming removed 0 bases at V and 4 bases at J, with 9 bases between. Germline V CDR1 and CDR2: SGHRS, YFSETQ. CDR3 size: 14 residues. The CDR3 DNA reads TGCGCCAGCAGCTTGGATCCCTTCGCAGATACGCAGTATTTT. It specifies CASSLDPFADTQYF.

This clonotype was recorded at least ten times. This chain links TRBV5-6 with TRBJ2-7; the match to TRBD2 covers 11 bases. V lost 0 bases, J lost 3 bases, and 5 bases stayed unmatched. In germline, CDR1 is SGHDT, CDR2 YYEEEE. There are 16 residues in the CDR3. The chain's CDR3 is CASSLGTSGHLYEQYF. In nucleotides, the CDR3 is TGTGCCAGCAGCTTGGGGACTAGCGGGCACCTCTACGAGCAGTACTTC.

Many counts were recorded for this clonotype. The rearrangement uses TRBV28 and TRBJ1-1, with D unresolved. The CDR3 spans 11 residues. Trimming took 6 bases from V and 6 from J, leaving 8 bases between them. Germline assignment: CDR1 MDHEN and CDR2 SYDVKM. CDR3 DNA: TGTGCCAGCAGGGCGGGAGCTGAAGCTTTCTTT. Translating gives CASRAGAEAFF.

This clonotype was counted many times. V gene TRBV5-1 combines with J gene TRBJ2-5; 9 bases match TRBD1. V shed 4 bases, J shed 5 bases, and the junction held 6 bases outside the gene matches. This CDR3 has 14 amino acids. Per the germline V gene, CDR1 is SGHRS and CDR2 is YFSETQ. CDR3 amino acids: CASSTGTGWETQYF. Here the CDR3 DNA reads TGCGCCAGCAGCACAGGGACAGGGTGGGAGACCCAGTACTTC. The full variable domain, rest sourced from reference TRBV5-1 and TRBJ2-5, is KAGVTQTPRYLIKTRGQQVTLSCSPISGHRSVSWYQQTPGQGLQFLFEYFSETQRNKGNFPGRFSGRQFSNSRSEMNVSTLELGDSALYLCASSTGTGWETQYFGPGTRLLVL.

Many counts were recorded for this clonotype. This sequence joins TRBV27 and TRBJ2-7, with 13 bases that match TRBD2. From germline, CDR1 is MNHEY and CDR2 SMNVEV (reference sequence). The CDR3 runs to 14 residues. After removal of 4 bases from V and 6 bases from J, the junction contained 3 bases not matched to a gene. The CDR3, as DNA: TGTGCCAGCAGTTCCGGGACTAGCGGGACCGAGCAGTACTTC. Its translation is CASSSGTSGTEQYF.

The table lists this clonotype with a few counts. The gene calls are TRBV6-2 or TRBV6-3 and TRBJ2-5; D is tentatively TRBD1 or TRBD2 (5 bases each). From germline, CDR1 is MNHEY and CDR2 SVGEGT. The V gene lost 5 bases and the J gene lost 7 bases, with 14 bases spanning the gap. The CDR3 loop spans 13 amino acids. The chain's CDR3 is CASSLGVGGTQYF. CDR3 bases: TGTGCCAGCAGTCTGGGGGTCGGTGGGACCCAGTACTTC.

This clonotype showed up just a few times. The V and J genes are TRBV7-3 and TRBJ2-1; D tentatively reads TRBD1 or TRBD2 (6 bases each). Germline V lookup: CDR1 SGHTA, CDR2 FQGTGA. CDR3 length equals 12 residues. V lost 5 bases to trimming and J lost 6 bases, with 8 bases between them. The CDR3 loop reads CASSEGGNEQFF. CDR3 in DNA: TGTGCCAGCAGCGAGGGGGGCAATGAGCAGTTCTTC.

This clonotype was seen repeatedly, ten times or more. This sequence joins TRBV10-3 and TRBJ2-7; D gene uncertain. The germline V gene encodes CDR1 ENHRY and CDR2 SYGVKD. CDR3 size: 11 residues. Trimming pared 3 bases from V and 3 bases from J, leaving 3 bases between. The CDR3 DNA sequence: TGTGCCATCAGTGAACTCTACGAGCAGTACTTC. Translation: CAISELYEQYF.

This clonotype was detected ten times or more. The CDR3 DNA follows: TGCAGTGCTAGAGGCAGTGCCTGGAGCAATCAGCCCCAGCATTTT. The encoded protein is CSARGSAWSNQPQHF. The rearrangement links TRBV20-1 to TRBJ1-5; D not resolved. The CDR3 sequence is 15 residues long. CDR1 DFQATT and CDR2 SNEGSKA come from the germline V gene (reference sequence). With 1 base removed from V and 1 base from J, the gap between germline ends came to 11 bases.

This clonotype has ten or more counts. The chain's CDR3 is CAGHSYRVRAGENTEAFF. DNA of the CDR3: TGTGCCGGGCACTCCTACAGGGTGCGGGCCGGGGAGAACACTGAAGCTTTCTTT. The chain is built from TRBV30 and TRBJ1-1; perhaps TRBD1 as D (6 bases). The CDR3 has 18 amino acids. Trimming left V 8 bases short and J 1 base short, with 29 bases between. Germline assignment: CDR1 GTSNPN and CDR2 SVGIG (reference sequence).

In this sample, this clonotype turned up many times. This could be a read error, since a much larger clone is one nucleotide away. The chain has TRBV6-2 or TRBV6-3 and TRBJ2-7, with 10 bases that match TRBD2. V was clipped by 6 bases and J by 2 bases; unmatched bases: 19. The CDR3 is made up of 19 amino acids. Germline CDR1 is MNHEY and CDR2 is SVGEGT. The CDR3 nucleotides are TGTGCCAGCAGCCCCATGCTCCTAGCGGGAGATCAAAGGACCTACGAGCAGTACTTC. It specifies CASSPMLLAGDQRTYEQYF.

This clonotype was found many times. The chain employs TRBV27 and TRBJ1-5, with D hard to call. The CDR3 runs to 14 residues. CDR1 and CDR2 from the germline V gene are MNHEY and SMNVEV (reference sequence). The V end was cut by 2 bases, the J end by 4 bases, with 9 bases between. This CDR3 is CASSLRGENQPQHF. The CDR3 DNA sequence: TGTGCCAGCAGTTTACGAGGAGAGAATCAGCCCCAGCATTTT.

This clonotype was seen at least ten times. The genes are TRBV7-3 and TRBJ2-7, with TRBD2 matching over 7 bases. The CDR3 is 19 amino acids. CDR1 is SGHTA, CDR2 FQGTGA, per germline. After removal of 5 bases from V and 3 bases from J, the junction contained 22 bases not matched to a gene. CDR3 in DNA: TGTGCCAGCAGCAAAGAGGAGGGGATGGCGGGAGTGGGGGACTACGAGCAGTACTTC. Protein: CASSKEEGMAGVGDYEQYF.

This clonotype was recorded at least ten times. A much bigger clone sits one base away, suggesting this may be a read error. The rearrangement uses TRBV28 and TRBJ1-1; D not resolved. The CDR3 is 13 residues long. Germline V gene lookup returns CDR1 MDHEN and CDR2 SYDVKM. The V end lost 6 bases, the J end lost 4 bases, and 12 bases lay between the germline ends. The CDR3 reads CASRPLMSTEAFF. The CDR3 region has the DNA TGTGCCAGCAGACCCTTGATGAGCACTGAAGCTTTCTTT.